The next 10 T cell receptor beta chains were all read from a single sample in a study of T cells in Graves' hyperthyroidism and ophthalmopathy. Regions amplified from RNA transcripts were the TCR beta CDR3 regions. First-round RT-PCR of the TCR CDR3 relied on the HTBI primer set. MiXCR, applied by TCRdb to the multiplex PCR reads, yields one record per CDR3 protein. The sample carries 600,000 to 800,000 distinct CDR3 sequences, approximately 40% recorded once. Sequenced material: blood. The receptors were sampled from a woman in her forties with Graves' hyperthyroidism.

About this clonotype: Germline is not matched at one junction end, which may reflect a read error. The J gene is TRBJ2-5, the V gene TRBV29-1; 10 bases agree with TRBD2. Per the germline V gene, CDR1 is SQVTM and CDR2 is ANQGSEA. This CDR3 comprises 15 residues. In nucleotides, the CDR3 is TGCGGCGTTGAAGAGGGACTAGCGCTTCAAGAGACCCAGTACTTC. This sequence encodes CGVEEGLALQETQYF. Supplemented by reference TRBV29-1 and TRBJ2-5, the full variable domain reads SAVISQKPSRDICQRGTSLTIQCQVDSQVTMMFWYRQQPGQSLTLIATANQGSEATYESGFVIDKFPISRPNLTFSTLTVSNMSPEDSSIYLCGVEEGLALQETQYFGPGTRLLVL.

The chain carries TRBV29-1 and TRBJ1-5; D is ambiguous. The germline CDR1 and CDR2 sequences are SQVTM and ANQGSEA. V gave up 6 bases and J gave up 7 bases, with 16 bases separating them. The CDR3 is 13 amino acids. In DNA, the CDR3 is TGCAGCGTGGTAGGGTACAATGAGCAGCCCCAGCATTTT. Protein: CSVVGYNEQPQHF. The whole variable domain, filled in from reference TRBV29-1 and TRBJ1-5, reads SAVISQKPSRDICQRGTSLTIQCQVDSQVTMMFWYRQQPGQSLTLIATANQGSEATYESGFVIDKFPISRPNLTFSTLTVSNMSPEDSSIYLCSVVGYNEQPQHFGDGTRLSIL.

This clonotype appeared a few times. The V gene is TRBV6-2 or TRBV6-3, the J gene TRBJ1-2, with D uncertain. This CDR3 comprises 14 residues. Trimming removed 7 bases at V and 4 bases at J, with 16 bases between. CDR1 and CDR2 (germline): MNHEY, SVGEGT. The CDR3 coding sequence is TGTGCCAGCATAGGGAGGCCCCGAGGCTATGGCTACACCTTC. Amino acid sequence: CASIGRPRGYGYTF.

This clonotype was counted only a few times. This sequence joins TRBV9 and TRBJ1-4; D possibly corresponds to TRBD1 (6 bases). Germline CDR1 reads SGDLS; CDR2 reads YYNGEE. The V end was cut by 3 bases, the J end by 11 bases, with 23 bases between. This CDR3 contains 16 residues. The CDR3 protein is CASSADPGTLGGKLFF. The CDR3 DNA sequence: TGTGCCAGCAGCGCCGACCCAGGGACATTGGGAGGGAAACTGTTTTTT.

The V and J genes are TRBV27 and TRBJ1-6, with D unclear. Trimming pared 6 bases from V and 8 bases from J, leaving 5 bases between. The CDR3 has 11 residues. Germline V gene sequence: CDR1 MNHEY, CDR2 SMNVEV (reference sequence). Written as DNA, the CDR3 is TGTGCCAGCAGGCAGCATTCACCCCTCCACTTT. Encoded protein: CASRQHSPLHF.

To note about this clonotype: It may be a read error: a sequence one base away is much more abundant. V is TRBV29-1 and J is TRBJ2-7, with TRBD1 matching 12 bases. With V trimmed by 4 bases and J by 10 bases, 14 bases remained unmatched. CDR1 is SQVTM and CDR2 is ANQGSEA in the germline V gene. CDR3 size: 15 residues. The CDR3 sequence: CSVGRDRGRLSFQYF. CDR3 DNA: TGCAGCGTTGGCCGGGACAGGGGGCGGTTGTCATTTCAGTACTTC.

This chain uses TRBV11-2 with TRBJ2-2, with D maybe TRBD2 (5 bases). Germline lookup yields CDR1 SGHAT and CDR2 FQNNGV. Between the trimmed V and J ends, which lost 5 bases and 4 bases, there was a span of 17 bases. The CDR3 is 16 amino acids. Here the CDR3 reads CASSQPGSWGTGELFF. The CDR3, as DNA: TGTGCCAGCAGCCAACCGGGGTCTTGGGGCACCGGGGAGCTGTTTTTT.

A few counts support this clonotype. V and J are TRBV7-9 and TRBJ2-6, with no clear D. The CDR3 is 15 amino acids. Germline V gives CDR1 SEHNR, CDR2 FQNEAQ (reference sequence). Trimming took off 0 bases at V and 0 bases at J, with 3 bases between the two ends. The CDR3 here is CASSLASSGANVLTF. As DNA, the CDR3 is TGTGCCAGCAGCTTAGCCAGCTCTGGGGCCAACGTCCTGACTTTC.

This clonotype was counted only a few times. One base away lies a much larger clone, so this may be a sequencing read error. V gene TRBV6-6 combines with J gene TRBJ1-5, with D uncertain. Germline V gene data show CDR1 as MNHNY and CDR2 as SVGAGI (reference sequence). V lost 2 bases to trimming and J lost 5 bases, with 1 base between them. CDR3 length: 11 amino acids. The CDR3 protein is CASSYDQPQHF. CDR3 bases: TGTGCCAGCAGTTACGATCAGCCCCAGCATTTT.

V usage is TRBV2 and J usage is TRBJ2-3, with D tentatively TRBD1 (6 bases). Trimming cost V 6 bases and J 2 bases, with 18 bases left between them. CDR1 SNHLY and CDR2 FYNNEI come from the germline V gene. This CDR3 contains 16 residues. This CDR3 reads CASRPKMTGPTDTQYF. The CDR3 nucleotides are TGTGCCAGCAGACCTAAAATGACAGGACCCACAGATACGCAGTATTTT.